This T cell receptor (beta chain) was recorded in a study of T-cell memory formation after mild COVID-19. Overall study: Clusters of TCRs were largely donor specific.

This clonotype was seen only a few times. The antigen is undetermined. The CDR3 runs 16 residues. The ends lost 1 base at V and 9 bases at J; junction bases unmatched: 10. Germline V gene data show CDR1 as SGHVS and CDR2 as FNYEAQ. Study results and limitations: The study detected some responding clones in pre-infection memory, suggesting cross-reactive memory joined.

TCR alpha and TCR beta cDNA libraries carrying sample barcodes and UMIs came from 5'RACE with constant-segment primers. TCRdb recomputed calls from the 5' RACE reads with MiXCR, one row per CDR3 protein. This table holds 150,000 to 200,000 distinct CDR3 sequences, more than 12% found once. The TCR comes from an adult woman who had mild COVID-19 (a few samples of this study predate the infection). Cell type and time point are not known. Sequencing was carried out using PBMCs or a T cell subset sorted from them (not recorded which). The V gene is TRBV7-6, the J gene TRBJ2-1; TRBD2 agrees at 9 bases. CDR3 nucleotides: TGTGCCAGCAGCTTAGAGGTGCGGGAGGGCCCCCCTGAGCAGTTCTTC. Translation: CASSLEVREGPPEQFF.